Each of the 17 T cell receptor beta chains below was sequenced from the same sample in a study of immune cell composition in non-small cell lung cancer. Normal lung sampling was at least 3 cm from the tumour, as distant as possible. Only in-frame clones appear in the TCRdb table, and some are missing; sequencing was by immunoSEQ multiplex PCR. The repertoire has 6,400 or so clones, about two thirds of them found once; the top ten carry roughly 6.1%. Sequencing input: non-adjacent lung tissue. Receptors originate from a human donor with non-small cell lung cancer.

V is TRBV5-5 and J is TRBJ2-5, with TRBD1 matching over 8 bases. The CDR3 length is 15 residues. Germline V gene lookup returns CDR1 SGHKS and CDR2 YYEKEE (reference sequence). V lost 4 bases to trimming and J lost 3 bases; unmatched junction nucleotides: 8. The CDR3 protein is CASSVWDRREETQYF. The CDR3 region has the DNA TGTGCCAGCAGCGTATGGGACAGGCGGGAAGAGACCCAGTACTTC.

V usage is TRBV6-1 and J usage is TRBJ1-5; D is possibly TRBD1 (6 bases). Germline V gene lookup returns CDR1 MNHNS and CDR2 SASEGT. This CDR3 has 15 residues. Trimming shortened V by 0 bases and J by 2 bases, and 8 bases separated the two germline ends. The CDR3 region has the DNA TGTGCCAGCAGTGAAGCAGGGGGGGGCAATCAGCCCCAGCATTTT. Translated: CASSEAGGGNQPQHF.

This clone came up a few times. J is TRBJ1-2 and V is TRBV28, with unresolved D. CDR3 size: 16 residues. Germline loops: CDR1 MDHEN, CDR2 SYDVKM. V was trimmed by 5 bases and J by 3 bases, leaving 19 bases between them. This chain's CDR3 is CASSSWSGGVDYGYTF. The CDR3 DNA follows: TGTGCCAGCAGTAGTTGGAGCGGCGGGGTTGACTATGGCTACACCTTC.

The chain employs TRBV7-9 and TRBJ2-2; 11 bases map to TRBD1. The CDR3 sequence is 17 residues long. The trim removed 4 bases at V and 4 bases at J, leaving 8 bases unmatched. Germline CDR1 is SEHNR and CDR2 is FQNEAQ (reference sequence). CDR3 in DNA: TGTGCCAGCAGCTCAGCTCAGGGGACAGGGGGCACCGGGGAGCTGTTTTTT. Translation: CASSSAQGTGGTGELFF.

The chain joins TRBV2 to TRBJ1-2; D not certain. Germline CDR1 SNHLY, CDR2 FYNNEI. CDR3 length: 11 amino acids. Trimming shortened V by 4 bases and J by 3 bases, and 3 bases separated the two germline ends. CDR3 coding DNA: TGTGCCAGCAGTGTAGACTATGGCTACACCTTC. It translates to CASSVDYGYTF.

The chain is built from TRBV28 and TRBJ1-6; 8 bases match TRBD1. This CDR3 region has 13 residues. J was trimmed by 7 bases and V by 4 bases; bases with no gene match: 0. CDR1 and CDR2 from the germline V gene are MDHEN and SYDVKM. The CDR3 protein is CASSSGGNSPLHF. The CDR3 bases are TGTGCCAGCAGTTCAGGGGGCAATTCACCCCTCCACTTT. The complete variable domain, with remaining parts taken from reference TRBV28 and TRBJ1-6, reads DVKVTQSSRYLVKRTGEKVFLECVQDMDHENMFWYRQDPGLGLRLIYFSYDVKMKEKGDIPEGYSVSREKKERFSLILESASTNQTSMYLCASSSGGNSPLHFGNGTRLTVT.

This chain links TRBV11-2 with TRBJ2-3; a weak D match, TRBD2 (7 bases). The ends were cut back, 2 bases at V and 0 bases at J, with 18 bases in the middle. CDR3 length: 18 residues. Germline loops: CDR1 SGHAT, CDR2 FQNNGV. The chain's CDR3 is CASSLTAGAEPSTDTQYF. For the CDR3, the DNA is TGTGCCAGCAGCTTAACCGCGGGGGCCGAACCTAGCACAGATACGCAGTATTTT.

The sample holds a few counts of this clone. This chain links TRBV11-1 with TRBJ2-1; D ambiguous. Germline-derived CDR1 and CDR2 are SGHAT and FQDESV (reference sequence). V lost 4 bases and J 6 bases, leaving 16 bases between the germline ends. The length of the CDR3 is 15 residues. The CDR3 nucleotides read TGTGCCAGCAGCTCCACTTATGCGGTTCTCAATGAGCAGTTCTTC. Translating it yields CASSSTYAVLNEQFF.

CDR3 DNA sequence: TGTGCCAGCAGCTCCGGCCCCGGGACAGGGCACGGCTACACCTTC. Encoded protein: CASSSGPGTGHGYTF. This chain connects TRBV5-5 to TRBJ1-2, with 9 nucleotides matching TRBD1. The V gene's germline CDR1 is SGHKS and CDR2 YYEKEE (reference sequence). J lost 8 bases, V lost 3 bases, and 11 bases had no gene match. This CDR3 is 15 amino acids long.

The chain carries TRBV5-4 and TRBJ2-7; tentative D call: TRBD2 (5 bases). V lost 2 bases, J lost 7 bases, and 16 bases lay in between. The germline V gene has CDR1 SGHNT and CDR2 YYREEE (reference sequence). This CDR3 has 14 residues. CDR3 DNA sequence: TGTGCCAGCAGCTTAGAGGGAAGGGATCGGGAGCAGTACTTC. This sequence encodes CASSLEGRDREQYF. Full variable domain (rest looked up from reference TRBV5-4 and TRBJ2-7): ETGVTQSPTHLIKTRGQQVTLRCSSQSGHNTVSWYQQALGQGPQFIFQYYREEENGRGNFPPRFSGLQFPNYSSELNVNALELDDSALYLCASSLEGRDREQYFGPGTRLTVT.

The chain employs TRBV11-2 and TRBJ2-7; 10 bases fit TRBD1. V trimming: 5 bases; J trimming: 6 bases; junction bases outside the gene matches: 10. This CDR3 has 15 amino acids. Per the germline V gene, CDR1 is SGHAT and CDR2 is FQNNGV. CDR3 nucleotides: TGTGCCAGCAGCAAGGGACAGGGGAAGTTGGCCGAGCAGTACTTC. Encoded protein: CASSKGQGKLAEQYF. Based on the CDR3 plus reference TRBV11-2 and TRBJ2-7, the full variable domain is EAGVAQSPRYKIIEKRQSVAFWCNPISGHATLYWYQQILGQGPKLLIQFQNNGVVDDSQLPKDRFSAERLKGVDSTLKIQPAKLEDSAVYLCASSKGQGKLAEQYFGPGTRLTVT.

V and J are TRBV4-3 and TRBJ1-5; tentatively, D is TRBD1 (5 bases). From germline, CDR1 is LGHNA and CDR2 YSLEER. The CDR3 contains 18 residues. V was trimmed by 3 bases and J by 3 bases, leaving 21 bases between them. The CDR3 loop reads CASSQESYIAGNNQPQHF. The CDR3, as DNA: TGCGCCAGCAGCCAGGAGAGTTATATTGCAGGGAACAATCAGCCCCAGCATTTT.

This clone has just one count. The genes are TRBV2 and TRBJ1-1; D gene unclear. The ends were cut back, 6 bases at V and 3 bases at J, with 5 bases in the middle. The germline CDR1 and CDR2 sequences are SNHLY and FYNNEI. This CDR3 is built from 11 residues. The CDR3 region has the DNA TGTGCCAGCAGCGTCTACACTGAAGCTTTCTTT. It translates to CASSVYTEAFF. Full variable domain (outside the CDR3, taken from reference TRBV2 and TRBJ1-1): EPEVTQTPSHQVTQMGQEVILRCVPISNHLYFYWYRQILGQKVEFLVSFYNNEISEKSEIFDDQFSVERPDGSNFTLKIRSTKLEDSAMYFCASSVYTEAFFGQGTRLTVV.

The genes are TRBV5-6 and TRBJ2-1; 9 bases fit TRBD1. With V trimmed by 4 bases and J by 2 bases, 4 bases remained unmatched. Germline CDR1 and CDR2: SGHDT and YYEEEE. The CDR3 is 15 residues long. The DNA of the CDR3 is TGTGCCAGCAGCGAACAGGGGGCGCCCTACAATGAGCAGTTCTTC. It translates to CASSEQGAPYNEQFF.

This clone was detected only once. The rearrangement joins TRBV7-2 to TRBJ2-7; TRBD2 matches at 7 bases. V shed 3 bases, J shed 2 bases, and the junction held 7 bases outside the gene matches. The CDR3 contains 15 residues. The germline gives CDR1 SGHTA, CDR2 FQGNSA. CDR3 region: CASSFGRGRTYEQYF. CDR3 sequence (DNA): TGTGCCAGCAGCTTTGGGCGGGGGAGAACCTACGAGCAGTACTTC.

This chain links TRBV4-1 with TRBJ1-2; TRBD1 aligns across 10 bases. Looked up from germline, CDR1 is MGHRA and CDR2 is YSYEKL. CDR3 size: 16 residues. The J segment lost 8 bases and the V segment lost 1 base, leaving 10 bases of the junction unmatched. The CDR3 coding sequence is TGCGCCAGCAGCCAAGTTGCCGGGACAGGGGTGTACGGCTACACCTTC. Translating gives CASSQVAGTGVYGYTF.

The rearrangement uses TRBV4-3 and TRBJ2-5; 7 bases fit TRBD2. V gave up 4 bases and J gave up 7 bases; unmatched junction bases: 12. The germline CDR1 and CDR2 sequences are LGHNA and YSLEER. The CDR3 spans 15 residues. The DNA for the CDR3 is TGCGCCAGCAGCCCGTTTACGGGGGGAATTACGACCCAGTACTTC. Translated, it gives CASSPFTGGITTQYF.